These 29 T cell receptor beta chains came from one sample sequenced in a study of blood T cell repertoires in COVID-19. The protocol was immunoSEQ multiplex PCR, while the TCRdb copy is restricted to in-frame clones and leaves out a portion. The sample comprises tens of thousands of clones, about 80% of which are singletons, and roughly 6.3% rests with the top ten. The sample was peripheral blood. The receptors shown here come from a man aged 55 to 70 with acute or convalescent COVID-19.

This clone occurred a few times. The J gene is TRBJ1-5, the V gene TRBV15; 8 bases match TRBD1. With 2 bases clipped from V and 3 bases from J, the junction kept 9 bases outside the gene matches. Germline lookup yields CDR1 LNHNV and CDR2 YYDKDF (reference sequence). The CDR3 is 17 amino acids. DNA for the CDR3: TGTGCCACCAGCAGAAACAGGGGGTCTAGTGACAATCAGCCCCAGCATTTT. Amino acids: CATSRNRGSSDNQPQHF.

This chain links TRBV6-5 with TRBJ1-6; D unclear. V lost 0 bases and J lost 6, with 6 bases in between. The CDR3 is 14 residues long. The germline V gene encodes CDR1 MNHEY and CDR2 SVGAGI. The CDR3 loop is CASSYSNINSPLHF. The CDR3 coding sequence is TGTGCCAGCAGTTACTCGAACATTAATTCACCCCTCCACTTT.

The genes are TRBV4-1 and TRBJ1-6, with 9 bases fitting TRBD1. Trimming removed 3 bases from V and 9 bases from J; junction bases left unmatched: 15. The CDR3 runs 18 residues. Germline values: CDR1 MGHRA, CDR2 YSYEKL. CDR3 amino acids: CASSHQQGAQGESSPLHF. The CDR3 DNA reads TGCGCCAGCAGCCACCAACAGGGGGCGCAGGGCGAGAGTTCACCCCTCCACTTT.

V and J are TRBV11-3 and TRBJ1-4, with TRBD1 identical over 7 bases. The CDR3 consists of 17 residues. J gave up 3 bases and V 5 bases, and 12 bases lay outside the gene matches. Germline CDR1 is SGHNT and CDR2 is YENEEA. The CDR3 DNA follows: TGTGCCAGCAGCCCAGGGGGGAATGGGGCGGCTAATGAAAAACTGTTTTTT. Residues: CASSPGGNGAANEKLFF.

The chain has TRBV30 and TRBJ1-1; D unclear. CDR3 size: 11 residues. The germline V gene encodes CDR1 GTSNPN and CDR2 SVGIG (reference sequence). V was trimmed by 4 bases and J by 7 bases, leaving 10 bases between them. The CDR3 spells CAWTRAVEAFF. CDR3 DNA: TGTGCCTGGACGAGGGCAGTTGAAGCTTTCTTT.

The chain couples TRBV19 to TRBJ2-1; TRBD1 matches at 7 bases. This CDR3 spans 15 amino acids. The J segment lost 4 bases and the V segment lost 2 bases, leaving 5 bases of the junction unmatched. The germline V gene encodes CDR1 LNHDA and CDR2 SQIVND (reference sequence). The CDR3 coding sequence is TGTGCCAGTAGTATATTCACAGGGGTATACAATGAGCAGTTCTTC. The encoded protein is CASSIFTGVYNEQFF.

The J gene is TRBJ1-2, the V gene TRBV5-1, with 7 positions matching TRBD1. This CDR3 has 15 amino acids. The J segment lost 2 bases and the V segment lost 4 bases, leaving 8 bases of the junction unmatched. CDR1 is SGHRS, CDR2 YFSETQ, per germline. The CDR3 reads CASSQGGGANYGYTF. The CDR3 DNA reads TGCGCCAGCAGCCAAGGAGGGGGCGCAAACTATGGCTACACCTTC.

Here the CDR3 DNA reads TGTGCCACGGAGGGCCGAACAACGACAGATACGCAGTATTTT. This encodes CATEGRTTTDTQYF. The chain employs TRBV24-1 and TRBJ2-3; D is possibly TRBD2 (6 bases). V lost 10 bases and J lost 3, with 16 bases in between. Germline V CDR1 and CDR2: KGHDR, SFDVKD. CDR3 length equals 14 residues.

This clone appeared once. The chain is built from TRBV5-4 and TRBJ2-3, with TRBD2 matching over 8 bases. CDR3 length: 16 residues. Germline values: CDR1 SGHNT, CDR2 YYREEE (reference sequence). The J segment lost 0 bases and the V segment lost 2 bases, leaving 5 bases of the junction unmatched. Here the CDR3 DNA reads TGTGCCAGCAGCTTAACTAGCGGTGCTAGCACAGATACGCAGTATTTT. Translated, it gives CASSLTSGASTDTQYF.

This chain joins TRBV29-1 and TRBJ2-7; D is possibly TRBD1 (6 bases). Trimming pared 6 bases from V and 4 bases from J, leaving 10 bases between. Germline values: CDR1 SQVTM, CDR2 ANQGSEA. The CDR3 extends over 11 amino acids. The DNA of the CDR3 is TGCAGCGTAAGGACAGAATACGAGCAGTACTTC. Translation: CSVRTEYEQYF.

The chain employs TRBV7-2 and TRBJ2-7; D is uncertain. V was trimmed by 3 bases and J by 3 bases, leaving 9 bases between them. The CDR3 spans 13 residues. Germline V CDR1 and CDR2: SGHTA, FQGNSA. The CDR3 is CASSFWHLYEQYF. DNA for the CDR3: TGTGCCAGCAGCTTTTGGCACCTCTACGAGCAGTACTTC.

The CDR3 region is CASSIRQSYGYTF. The CDR3, as DNA: TGTGCCAGCAGTATCCGACAGTCCTATGGCTACACCTTC. The chain couples TRBV12-3 or TRBV12-4 to TRBJ1-2, with D possibly TRBD1 on 5 matching bases. CDR3 length: 13 amino acids. Deletions cut 5 bases from V and 4 bases from J, with 11 bases between.

The rearrangement links TRBV20-1 to TRBJ2-4; D call uncertain. The CDR3 spans 11 residues. Germline CDR1 reads DFQATT; CDR2 reads SNEGSKA (reference sequence). Between the trimmed V and J ends, which lost 3 bases and 6 bases, there was a span of 6 bases. The CDR3 bases are TGCAGTGCTAGCCCAGGAAACATTCAGTACTTC. Its translation is CSASPGNIQYF.

The chain employs TRBV18 and TRBJ2-5, with TRBD2 as a possible D gene (6 bases). V lost 0 bases, J lost 4 bases, and 12 bases lay in between. The CDR3 consists of 15 residues. Germline CDR1 KGHSH, CDR2 LQKENI. The CDR3 is CASSPPGGLGETQYF. The CDR3 region has the DNA TGTGCCAGCTCACCACCGGGGGGATTAGGAGAGACCCAGTACTTC.

The chain joins TRBV19 to TRBJ1-5; D is perhaps TRBD1 (6 bases). The CDR3 is made up of 14 amino acids. The germline CDR1 and CDR2 sequences are LNHDA and SQIVND (reference sequence). Trimming removed 5 bases at V and 4 bases at J, with 12 bases between. The CDR3 nucleotides read TGTGCCAGTAGTCGAAAGGACAGAAATCAGCCCCAGCATTTT. Its translation: CASSRKDRNQPQHF.

The rearrangement links TRBV13 to TRBJ2-1; D gene ambiguous. This CDR3 comprises 16 residues. The V gene's germline CDR1 is PRHDT and CDR2 FYEKMQ (reference sequence). V was cut by 4 bases and J by 9 bases, with 22 bases left in between. The CDR3 is CASSSPPLSLFSEQFF. The CDR3 DNA sequence: TGTGCCAGCAGCTCCCCGCCCTTATCGTTGTTTAGTGAGCAGTTCTTC.

This clone appeared a single time. The V gene is TRBV19, the J gene TRBJ2-1, with 7 bases that match TRBD2. Trimming took 1 base from V and 8 from J; bases not matched to a gene: 14. Germline V CDR1 and CDR2: LNHDA, SQIVND (reference sequence). The CDR3 spans 17 residues. CDR3 loop: CASSIVLSGASRDEQFF. In DNA, the CDR3 is TGTGCCAGTAGTATAGTCCTCAGCGGGGCGTCCCGAGATGAGCAGTTCTTC.

This clone has a single count. This chain joins TRBV27 and TRBJ2-6; D is possibly TRBD1 (6 bases). The CDR3 runs to 17 residues. Germline V gives CDR1 MNHEY, CDR2 SMNVEV (reference sequence). Trimming took off 2 bases at V and 0 bases at J, with 11 bases between the two ends. CDR3 bases: TGTGCCAGCAGTTTAGACAGGATCAGCTCTGGGGCCAACGTCCTGACTTTC. As protein: CASSLDRISSGANVLTF.

J is TRBJ2-7 and V is TRBV7-6; 10 nucleotides line up with TRBD1. The ends lost 4 bases at V and 4 bases at J; junction bases unmatched: 4. Per germline, CDR1 SGHVS and CDR2 FNYEAQ. The CDR3 contains 14 residues. The CDR3 DNA is TGTGCCAGCAGCTCCCGGGACAGGGGATACGAGCAGTACTTC. It encodes CASSSRDRGYEQYF.

The rearrangement joins TRBV29-1 to TRBJ2-7; D is ambiguous. This CDR3 spans 12 amino acids. V gave up 3 bases and J gave up 2 bases, with 8 bases separating them. Germline V lookup: CDR1 SQVTM, CDR2 ANQGSEA. CDR3 nucleotides: TGCAGCGTTGAGTACTCACCCTACGAGCAGTACTTC. It specifies CSVEYSPYEQYF.

Note on this clone: A read error may account for a junction end that differs from germline. The V call is TRBV28, the J call TRBJ1-4; 7 bases are shared with TRBD1. The CDR3 spans 11 residues. Germline V lookup: CDR1 MDHEN, CDR2 SYDVKM. The chain's CDR3 is CASSGWDSFSF. The CDR3 region has the DNA TGTGCCAGCAGCGGTTGGGACAGTTTTTCCTTT. Full variable domain (missing parts from reference TRBV28 and TRBJ1-4): DVKVTQSSRYLVKRTGEKVFLECVQDMDHENMFWYRQDPGLGLRLIYFSYDVKMKEKGDIPEGYSVSREKKERFSLILESASTNQTSMYLCASSGWDSFSFGSGTQLSVL.

This clone occurred a few times. The rearrangement uses TRBV12-5 and TRBJ1-5; D is perhaps TRBD1 (6 bases). V lost 4 bases and J 7 bases, leaving 14 bases between the germline ends. This CDR3 has 14 amino acids. From germline, CDR1 is LGHNT and CDR2 FRNRAP. CDR3 nucleotide sequence: TGTGCTAGTGGTTCAGCTGGGGGACAACAGCCCCAGCATTTT. This translates into CASGSAGGQQPQHF.

J is TRBJ1-1 and V is TRBV4-1; D is perhaps TRBD1 (5 bases). V lost 6 bases, J lost 3 bases, and 14 bases lay in between. CDR3 length equals 14 residues. The germline gives CDR1 MGHRA, CDR2 YSYEKL. The CDR3 loop is CASRGGGRDTEAFF. DNA for the CDR3: TGCGCCAGCAGGGGCGGGGGACGGGACACTGAAGCTTTCTTT.

The gene calls are TRBV30 and TRBJ1-2, with 8 bases that match TRBD1. The CDR3 runs to 14 residues. After removal of 2 bases from V and 8 bases from J, the junction contained 10 bases not matched to a gene. Germline V gives CDR1 GTSNPN, CDR2 SVGIG (reference sequence). The CDR3 spells CAWSLLTGVEGYTF. CDR3 nucleotides: TGTGCCTGGAGTCTTCTGACAGGGGTAGAGGGCTACACCTTC. The full variable domain, its missing parts supplied by reference TRBV30 and TRBJ1-2, is SQTIHQWPATLVQPVGSPLSLECTVEGTSNPNLYWYRQAAGRGLQLLFYSVGIGQISSEVPQNLSASRPQDRQFILSSKKLLLSDSGFYLCAWSLLTGVEGYTFGSGTRLTVV.

The genes are TRBV5-1 and TRBJ1-2; D unresolved. CDR1 is SGHRS and CDR2 is YFSETQ in the germline V gene. V lost 0 bases to trimming and J lost 3 bases, with 6 bases between them. The CDR3 contains 13 residues. CDR3 bases: TGCGCCAGCAGCTTGGGGTCAGACTATGGCTACACCTTC. Translated: CASSLGSDYGYTF.

This chain connects TRBV14 to TRBJ2-1, with 8 nucleotides matching TRBD2. Germline-derived CDR1 and CDR2 are SGHDN and FVKESK. The length of the CDR3 is 14 residues. The V segment lost 4 bases and the J segment 10 bases; nucleotides outside the gene matches: 9. The CDR3 region is CASSRPSGLEEQFF. The CDR3 bases are TGTGCCAGCAGCCGGCCTAGCGGGTTAGAAGAGCAGTTCTTC.

The chain joins TRBV7-2 to TRBJ1-2, with TRBD1 matching over 9 bases. The CDR3 has 15 amino acids. The ends lost 5 bases at V and 4 bases at J; junction bases unmatched: 8. Germline-derived CDR1 and CDR2 are SGHTA and FQGNSA. The CDR3 reads CASSAYRDRVYGYTF. The CDR3 nucleotides are TGTGCCAGCAGCGCCTACCGGGACAGGGTCTATGGCTACACCTTC.

The chain has TRBV7-2 and TRBJ2-7, with 7 bases identical to TRBD1. Germline V CDR1 and CDR2: SGHTA, FQGNSA. The junction had 8 bases not matched to a gene; V was cut back by 4 bases and J by 5 bases. The CDR3 consists of 14 residues. This chain's CDR3 is CASSSQGVLNEQYF. CDR3 nucleotides: TGTGCCAGCAGCTCTCAGGGGGTGTTGAACGAGCAGTACTTC.

The chain joins TRBV29-1 to TRBJ2-2; 7 positions match TRBD1. Germline-derived CDR1 and CDR2 are SQVTM and ANQGSEA. The V and J ends lost 6 bases and 3 bases, in that order; junction bases with no gene match: 7. The CDR3 contains 14 residues. In nucleotides, the CDR3 is TGCAGCGTGGGACAGCCCTCGGACACCGGGGAGCTGTTTTTT. As protein: CSVGQPSDTGELFF.